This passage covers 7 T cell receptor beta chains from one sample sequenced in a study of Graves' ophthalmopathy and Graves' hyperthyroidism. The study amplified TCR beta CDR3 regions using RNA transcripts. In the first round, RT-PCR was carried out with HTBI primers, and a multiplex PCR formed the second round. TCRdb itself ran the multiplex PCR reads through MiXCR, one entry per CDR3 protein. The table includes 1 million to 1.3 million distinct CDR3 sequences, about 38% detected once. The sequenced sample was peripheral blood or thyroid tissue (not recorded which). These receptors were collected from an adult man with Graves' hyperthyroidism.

The CDR3 nucleotides are TGTGCCAGCAGCTTAACAGGGCGGGATTCCACCGGGGAGCTGTTTTTT. It encodes CASSLTGRDSTGELFF. V usage is TRBV7-6 and J usage is TRBJ2-2, with D perhaps TRBD1 or TRBD2 (6 bases each). The germline V and J ends were trimmed by 2 bases and 4 bases, with 14 bases remaining between them. CDR3 size: 16 residues. The germline CDR1 and CDR2 sequences are SGHVS and FNYEAQ.

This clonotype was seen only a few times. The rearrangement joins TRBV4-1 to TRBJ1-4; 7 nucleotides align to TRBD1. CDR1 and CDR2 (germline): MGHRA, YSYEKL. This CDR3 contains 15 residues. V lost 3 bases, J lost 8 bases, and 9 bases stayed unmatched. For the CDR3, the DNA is TGCGCCAGCAGCCACCCCCCCACAGGGGAGGAAAAACTGTTTTTT. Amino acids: CASSHPPTGEEKLFF.

The CDR3 spells CASRRDSYSSYEQYF. The CDR3 region has the DNA TGTGCCAGCAGGAGGGACAGTTACAGCTCCTACGAGCAGTACTTC. The chain links TRBV6-4 to TRBJ2-7; 7 bases agree with TRBD1. Germline V gives CDR1 MRHNA, CDR2 SNTAGT. This CDR3 comprises 15 residues. Trimming cost V 6 bases and J 0 bases; bases outside gene matches: 8.

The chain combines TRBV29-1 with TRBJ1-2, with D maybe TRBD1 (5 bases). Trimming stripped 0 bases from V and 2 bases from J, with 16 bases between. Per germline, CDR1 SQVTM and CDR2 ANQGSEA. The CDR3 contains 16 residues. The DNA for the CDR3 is TGCAGCGTTGAAGACAGGGCTTGTTTTAAGAACTATGGCTACACCTTC. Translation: CSVEDRACFKNYGYTF.

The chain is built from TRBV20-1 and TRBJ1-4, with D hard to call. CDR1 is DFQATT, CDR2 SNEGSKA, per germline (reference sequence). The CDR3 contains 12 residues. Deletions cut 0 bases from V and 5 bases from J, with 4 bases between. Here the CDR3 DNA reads TGCAGTGCTAGAGACAGGAATGAAAAACTGTTTTTT. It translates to CSARDRNEKLFF.

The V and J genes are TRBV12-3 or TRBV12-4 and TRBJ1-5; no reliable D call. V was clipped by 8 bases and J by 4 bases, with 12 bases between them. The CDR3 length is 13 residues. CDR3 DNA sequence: TGTGCCAGCGCCTCTAGTAGAAATCAGCCCCAGCATTTT. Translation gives CASASSRNQPQHF.

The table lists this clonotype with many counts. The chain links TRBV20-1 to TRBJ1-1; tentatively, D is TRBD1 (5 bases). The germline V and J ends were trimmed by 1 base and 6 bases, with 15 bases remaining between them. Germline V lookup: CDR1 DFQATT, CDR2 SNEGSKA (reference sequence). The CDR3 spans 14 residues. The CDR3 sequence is CSARGGGRGAEAFF. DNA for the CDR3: TGCAGTGCTAGAGGTGGAGGACGAGGGGCTGAAGCTTTCTTT.